Below are 10 T cell receptor beta chains sequenced from a single sample in a study of cytomegalovirus exposure and HLA in healthy donors. PCR amplification relied on 60 Vbeta primers (plus 13 Jbeta primers). Clones were sequenced by immunoSEQ multiplex PCR, and TCRdb holds only the in-frame ones, with some missing. The sample consists of about 150,000 clones, over 70% of them appearing once. What was sequenced was PBMCs. All receptors come from a man aged 25-45 years in good health and CMV-seropositive.

The V and J genes are TRBV30 and TRBJ1-1; TRBD1 might be the D (6 bases). The CDR3 covers 13 residues. V lost 3 bases and J 4 bases, leaving 12 bases between the germline ends. Germline CDR1 is GTSNPN and CDR2 is SVGIG (reference sequence). This CDR3 reads CAWREGGFTEAFF. As DNA, the CDR3 is TGTGCCTGGAGAGAGGGGGGGTTCACTGAAGCTTTCTTT.

Here the CDR3 DNA reads TGTGCCAGCGGTCCATGGTGGGTCCGCCAGGTCTTAGCCAAAAACATTCAGTACTTC. It translates to CASGPWWVRQVLAKNIQYF. The chain has TRBV2 and TRBJ2-4, with D uncertain. CDR1 and CDR2 from the germline V gene are SNHLY and FYNNEI. The length of the CDR3 is 19 residues. The V end lost 8 bases, the J end lost 0 bases, and 26 bases lay between the germline ends.

The chain employs TRBV5-6 and TRBJ2-3, with 8 bases that match TRBD2. There are 16 residues in the CDR3. Germline CDR1 SGHDT, CDR2 YYEEEE. J was trimmed by 2 bases and V by 0 bases; bases with no gene match: 5. The CDR3 DNA sequence: TGTGCCAGCAGCTTGGCGGCGGGGGGTTACACAGATACGCAGTATTTT. Amino acid sequence: CASSLAAGGYTDTQYF.

This clone occurred a few times. V usage is TRBV4-3 and J usage is TRBJ2-3; 13 bases align to TRBD2. The CDR3 loop spans 18 amino acids. The germline gives CDR1 LGHNA, CDR2 YSLEER. The J segment lost 0 bases and the V segment lost 4 bases, leaving 7 bases of the junction unmatched. The CDR3 loop reads CASSPRGLAGESTDTQYF. The CDR3 region has the DNA TGCGCCAGCAGCCCCCGAGGACTAGCGGGGGAGAGCACAGATACGCAGTATTTT.

The chain links TRBV19 to TRBJ1-4; D is unresolved. CDR1 and CDR2 (germline): LNHDA, SQIVND (reference sequence). Trimming took 3 bases from V and 2 from J, leaving 7 bases between them. This CDR3 is 14 amino acids long. This chain's CDR3 is CASSISVTNEKLFF. The CDR3 nucleotides are TGTGCCAGTAGTATCTCGGTTACTAATGAAAAACTGTTTTTT.

This clone was seen more than once but under ten times. V and J are TRBV7-8 and TRBJ2-1, with 9 positions matching TRBD1. The length of the CDR3 is 12 residues. Trimming took 5 bases from V and 16 from J; bases not matched to a gene: 9. CDR1 is SGHVS, CDR2 FQNEAQ, per germline. The chain's CDR3 is CASSQGDRVSFF. CDR3 DNA sequence: TGTGCCAGCAGCCAGGGGGACAGGGTTTCCTTCTTC.

The chain recombines TRBV6-1 with TRBJ1-6; D is undetermined. Germline loops: CDR1 MNHNS, CDR2 SASEGT. The CDR3 contains 12 residues. V gave up 5 bases and J gave up 9 bases, with 8 bases separating them. This chain's CDR3 is CASSSQVSPLHF. CDR3 nucleotides: TGTGCCAGCAGTTCGCAGGTTTCACCCCTCCACTTT.

The genes are TRBV11-2 and TRBJ2-7, with a tentative D call TRBD1 (6 bases). Germline V lookup: CDR1 SGHAT, CDR2 FQNNGV. CDR3 size: 13 residues. V was pared by 4 bases and J by 5 bases, with 12 bases between. CDR3 sequence: CASSSGTWDEQYF. CDR3 DNA sequence: TGTGCCAGCAGCTCAGGGACATGGGACGAGCAGTACTTC.

The chain employs TRBV18 and TRBJ2-3; 8 bases are a match to TRBD2. The V and J ends lost 0 bases and 6 bases, in that order; junction bases with no gene match: 8. The germline V gene has CDR1 KGHSH and CDR2 LQKENI. The length of the CDR3 is 16 residues. CDR3 DNA sequence: TGTGCCAGCTCACCACCGTCAGCGGGGGTCCCGGATACGCAGTATTTT. Amino acid sequence: CASSPPSAGVPDTQYF.

The chain combines TRBV7-6 with TRBJ2-7, with a weak D call TRBD2 (6 bases). The CDR3 sequence is 14 residues long. Germline-derived CDR1 and CDR2 are SGHVS and FNYEAQ. Trimming removed 1 base from V and 1 base from J, with 8 bases in between. The CDR3 loop reads CASSLGDSSYEQYF. The CDR3 DNA follows: TGTGCCAGCAGCTTAGGGGACTCTTCCTACGAGCAGTACTTC. The whole variable domain, filled in from reference TRBV7-6 and TRBJ2-7, reads GAGVSQSPRYKVTKRGQDVALRCDPISGHVSLYWYRQALGQGPEFLTYFNYEAQQDKSGLPNDRFSAERPEGSISTLTIQRTEQRDSAMYRCASSLGDSSYEQYFGPGTRLTVT.